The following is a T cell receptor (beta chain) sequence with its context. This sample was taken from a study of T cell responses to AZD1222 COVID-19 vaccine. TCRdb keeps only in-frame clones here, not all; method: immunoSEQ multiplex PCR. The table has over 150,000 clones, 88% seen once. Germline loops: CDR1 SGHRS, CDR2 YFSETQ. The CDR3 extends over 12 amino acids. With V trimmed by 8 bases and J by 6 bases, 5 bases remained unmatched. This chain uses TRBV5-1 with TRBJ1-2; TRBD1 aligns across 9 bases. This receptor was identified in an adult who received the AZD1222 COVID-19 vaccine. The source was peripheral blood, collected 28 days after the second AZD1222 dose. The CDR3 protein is CASRTGEDGYTF. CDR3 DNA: TGCGCCAGTCGGACAGGGGAGGATGGCTACACCTTC. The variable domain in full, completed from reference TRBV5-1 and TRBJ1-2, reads KAGVTQTPRYLIKTRGQQVTLSCSPISGHRSVSWYQQTPGQGLQFLFEYFSETQRNKGNFPGRFSGRQFSNSRSEMNVSTLELGDSALYLCASRTGEDGYTFGSGTRLTVV.